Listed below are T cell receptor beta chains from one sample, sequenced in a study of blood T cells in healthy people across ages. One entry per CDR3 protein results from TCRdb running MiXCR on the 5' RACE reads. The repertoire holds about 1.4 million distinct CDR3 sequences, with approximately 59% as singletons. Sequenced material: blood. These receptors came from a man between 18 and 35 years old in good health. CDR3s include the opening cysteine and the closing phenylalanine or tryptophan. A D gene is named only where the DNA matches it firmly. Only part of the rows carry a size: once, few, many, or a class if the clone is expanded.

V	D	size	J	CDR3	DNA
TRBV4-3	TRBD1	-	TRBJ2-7	CASSQDPRGPCEQYF	TGCGCCAGCAGCCAAGATCCCAGGGGGCCCTGCGAGCAGTACTTC
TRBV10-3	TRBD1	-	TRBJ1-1	CATEQGLPFGHTEAFF	TGTGCCACCGAACAGGGGCTTCCGTTTGGACACACTGAAGCTTTCTTT
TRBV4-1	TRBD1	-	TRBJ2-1	CASSQGGQGTLHSYNEQFF	TGCGCCAGCAGCCAAGGGGGACAGGGAACTCTACACTCCTACAATGAGCAGTTCTTC
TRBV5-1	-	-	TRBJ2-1	CASSLDGSHYNEQFF	TGCGCCAGCAGCTTGGACGGGAGTCATTACAATGAGCAGTTCTTC
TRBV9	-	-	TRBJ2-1	CASSPRGSFYEQFF	TGTGCCAGCAGCCCTCGGGGGAGTTTCTATGAGCAGTTCTTC
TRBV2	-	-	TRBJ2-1	CASSQGTLENEQFF	TGTGCCAGCTCTCAGGGGACTTTAGAGAATGAGCAGTTCTTC
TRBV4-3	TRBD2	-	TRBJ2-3	CASSQRATSGFRDTQYF	TGCGCCAGCAGCCAGAGGGCTACTAGCGGATTTAGGGATACGCAGTATTTT
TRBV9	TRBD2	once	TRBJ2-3	CATDRAGYTDTQYF	TGTGCCACCGACCGAGCGGGATACACAGATACGCAGTATTTT
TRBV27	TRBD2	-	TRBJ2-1	CASGGTSGINNEQFF	TGTGCCAGCGGTGGGACTAGCGGGATCAACAATGAGCAGTTCTTC
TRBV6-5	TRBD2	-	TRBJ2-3	CASSLGLAGSGGTDTQYF	TGTGCCAGCAGTTTGGGACTAGCGGGATCAGGTGGCACAGATACGCAGTATTTT
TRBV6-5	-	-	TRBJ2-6	CASSPRRGVGANVLTF	TGTGCCAGCAGTCCCCGGCGCGGGGTTGGGGCCAACGTCCTGACTTTC
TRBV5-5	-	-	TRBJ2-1	CASSWWDTDNEQFF	TGTGCCAGCAGCTGGTGGGACACGGACAATGAGCAGTTCTTC
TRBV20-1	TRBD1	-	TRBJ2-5	CSATDPGTGSPETQYF	TGCAGTGCTACGGACCCCGGGACAGGGAGTCCAGAGACCCAGTACTTC
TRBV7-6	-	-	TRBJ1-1	CASSLAPRLNTEAFF	TGTGCCAGCAGCTTAGCGCCCAGGTTGAACACTGAAGCTTTCTTT
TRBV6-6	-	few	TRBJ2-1	CASSYVDEQFF	TGTGCCAGCAGTTACGTGGATGAGCAGTTCTTC
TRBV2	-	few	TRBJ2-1	CASTETGTEQFF	TGTGCCAGCACCGAAACGGGCACCGAGCAGTTCTTC
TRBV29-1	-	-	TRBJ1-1	CSVVLEQETEAFF	TGCAGCGTTGTGTTGGAGCAGGAGACTGAAGCTTTCTTT
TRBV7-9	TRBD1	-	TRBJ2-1	CASSSTGGPYEQFF	TGTGCCAGCAGCTCGACAGGGGGCCCCTATGAGCAGTTCTTC
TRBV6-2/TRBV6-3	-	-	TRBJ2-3	CASSYSMTLSDSPSTDTQYF	TGTGCCAGCAGTTACTCGATGACGTTGTCCGATTCACCTAGCACAGATACGCAGTATTTT
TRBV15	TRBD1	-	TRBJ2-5	CATSRIVRGQETQYF	TGTGCCACCAGCAGAATAGTCAGGGGGCAAGAGACCCAGTACTTC
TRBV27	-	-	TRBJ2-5	CASSLWGGLQETQYF	TGTGCCAGCAGTTTATGGGGGGGCCTCCAAGAGACCCAGTACTTC
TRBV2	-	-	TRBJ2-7	CASSEEGGDEQYF	TGTGCCAGCAGTGAGGAGGGGGGAGACGAGCAGTACTTC
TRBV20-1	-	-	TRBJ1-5	CSASSGDAYSNQPQHF	TGCAGTGCTAGTTCTGGGGACGCATATAGCAATCAGCCCCAGCATTTT
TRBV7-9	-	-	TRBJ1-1	CASSLDPTEAFF	TGTGCCAGCAGCTTGGACCCGACTGAAGCTTTCTTT
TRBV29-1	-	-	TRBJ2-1	CSETEGYNEQFF	TGCAGCGAAACCGAAGGATACAATGAGCAGTTCTTC
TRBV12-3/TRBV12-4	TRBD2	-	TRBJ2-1	CASSLSTSAYNEQFF	TGTGCCAGCAGTTTGAGTACTAGCGCCTACAATGAGCAGTTCTTC
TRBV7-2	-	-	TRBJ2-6	CASHTTSSGANVLTF	TGTGCCAGCCACACGACTAGCTCTGGGGCCAACGTCCTGACTTTC
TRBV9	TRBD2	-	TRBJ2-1	CASSGPGGFNEQFF	TGTGCCAGCAGCGGCCCGGGGGGGTTCAATGAGCAGTTCTTC
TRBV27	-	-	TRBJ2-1	CASSLLGPAGEQFF	TGTGCCAGCAGTTTACTGGGTCCGGCGGGTGAGCAGTTCTTC
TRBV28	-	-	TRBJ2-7	CASIGQGYEQYF	TGTGCCAGCATAGGGCAGGGCTACGAGCAGTACTTC
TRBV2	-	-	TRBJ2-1	CASSPGIEQFF	TGTGCCAGCAGCCCCGGAATTGAGCAGTTCTTC
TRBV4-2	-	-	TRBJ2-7	CASSQMVNTDRTYEQYF	TGTGCCAGCAGCCAAATGGTAAACACGGACAGAACCTACGAGCAGTACTTC
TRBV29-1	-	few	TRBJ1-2	CSVDFSRDGYTF	TGCAGCGTTGACTTCTCTCGGGATGGCTACACCTTC
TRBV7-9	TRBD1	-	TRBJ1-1	CASSLETGALNTEAFF	TGTGCCAGCAGCTTAGAGACAGGGGCTCTGAACACTGAAGCTTTCTTT
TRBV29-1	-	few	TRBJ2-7	CSVGDRYYEQYF	TGCAGCGTTGGAGACCGATACTACGAGCAGTACTTC
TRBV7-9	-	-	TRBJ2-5	CASSPRKGIFQETQYF	TGTGCCAGCAGCCCGAGGAAGGGGATCTTCCAAGAGACCCAGTACTTC
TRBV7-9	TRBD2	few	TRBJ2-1	CASSLSGGGPYEQFF	TGTGCCAGCAGCTTAAGCGGGGGGGGTCCGTATGAGCAGTTCTTC
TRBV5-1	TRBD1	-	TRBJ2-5	CASSLEDRAREQYF	TGCGCCAGCAGCTTGGAGGACAGGGCTCGGGAGCAGTACTTC
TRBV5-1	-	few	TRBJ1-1	CASSVGESEAFF	TGCGCCAGCAGCGTAGGTGAATCTGAAGCTTTCTTT
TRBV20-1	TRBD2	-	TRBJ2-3	CSASKIAGGPDTQYF	TGCAGTGCTAGTAAGATAGCGGGAGGGCCAGATACGCAGTATTTT
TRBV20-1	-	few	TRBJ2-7	CSARDKDSWYEQYF	TGCAGTGCTAGAGATAAGGACAGTTGGTACGAGCAGTACTTC
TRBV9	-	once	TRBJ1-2	CASSPGHSTNYGYTF	TGTGCCAGCAGCCCCGGACACTCAACTAACTATGGCTACACCTTC
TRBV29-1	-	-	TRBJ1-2	CSVDSLLRDYGYTF	TGCAGCGTGGACAGTCTGCTTCGAGACTATGGCTACACCTTC
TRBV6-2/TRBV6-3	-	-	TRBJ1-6	CASSRDVNSPLHF	TGTGCCAGCAGTCGGGACGTTAATTCACCCCTCCACTTT
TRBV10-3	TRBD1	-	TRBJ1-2	CAIRDRAILPNYGYTF	TGTGCCATCCGGGACAGGGCGATCTTACCGAACTATGGCTACACCTTC
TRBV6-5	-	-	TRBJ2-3	CASSYVGRTDTQYF	TGTGCCAGCAGTTACGTCGGGCGCACAGATACGCAGTATTTT
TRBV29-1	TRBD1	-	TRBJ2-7	CSAGPGQGAYEQYF	TGCAGCGCCGGCCCCGGACAGGGGGCCTACGAGCAGTACTTC
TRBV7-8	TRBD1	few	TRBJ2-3	CASSPQGQPPDTQYF	TGTGCCAGCAGCCCCCAGGGACAGCCCCCAGATACGCAGTATTTT
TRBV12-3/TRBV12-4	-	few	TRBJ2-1	CASSSEAYNEQFF	TGTGCCAGCAGCTCGGAAGCCTACAATGAGCAGTTCTTC
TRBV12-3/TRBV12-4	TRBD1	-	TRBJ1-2	CASRTTGRHYGYTF	TGTGCCAGCAGGACGACAGGGAGGCACTATGGCTACACCTTC
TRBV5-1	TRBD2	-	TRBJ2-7	CASSLGLAGGLLSYNEQYF	TGCGCCAGCAGCTTGGGACTAGCGGGAGGCCTCCTCTCCTACAATGAGCAGTACTTC
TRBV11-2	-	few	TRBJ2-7	CASSWDDYSYEQYF	TGTGCCAGCAGCTGGGACGACTACTCCTACGAGCAGTACTTC
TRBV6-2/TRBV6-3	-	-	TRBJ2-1	CASSVPGRGSGNEQFF	TGTGCCAGCAGCGTTCCGGGACGGGGGAGTGGAAATGAGCAGTTCTTC
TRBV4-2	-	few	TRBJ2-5	CASSHTPLIMEQYF	TGTGCCAGCAGCCATACGCCCCTCATCATGGAGCAGTACTTC
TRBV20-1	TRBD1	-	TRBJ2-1	CSARDDRVFSNEQFF	TGCAGTGCTAGAGATGACAGGGTTTTTAGTAATGAGCAGTTCTTC
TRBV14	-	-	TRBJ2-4	CASSPKGPQAKNIQYF	TGTGCCAGCAGCCCCAAGGGCCCCCAAGCCAAAAACATTCAGTACTTC
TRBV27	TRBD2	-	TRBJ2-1	CASLPLAGPDEQFF	TGTGCCAGCCTCCCCCTAGCGGGTCCTGACGAGCAGTTCTTC
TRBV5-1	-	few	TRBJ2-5	CASSFPGSQETQYF	TGCGCCAGCAGCTTCCCTGGGAGCCAAGAGACCCAGTACTTC
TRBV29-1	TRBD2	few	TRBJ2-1	CSVERSGGLAGLSYNEQFF	TGCAGCGTTGAAAGGTCGGGCGGACTAGCGGGACTCTCCTACAATGAGCAGTTCTTC